The rows below give T cell receptor beta chains drawn from one sample of a study of cytomegalovirus exposure and HLA in healthy donors. Repertoires were generated with immunoSEQ multiplex PCR, while TCRdb's copy carries only in-frame clones and drops some. In the table there are around 130,000 clones, roughly four fifths of which are singletons. Sequencing input: PBMCs. The receptors shown here come from a woman between 45 and 60 years old in good health and CMV-seronegative. The CDR3 runs from the conserved cysteine through the conserved F or W. A D gene is named only where the DNA matches it firmly. Not all rows give a size; the values are once, few, many and, for expanded clones, a class.

V gene: TRBV29-1
D gene: -
J gene: TRBJ2-1
clone size: -
CDR3 protein: CSVGDRYNEQFF
CDR3 DNA: TGCAGCGTCGGAGACAGATACAATGAGCAGTTCTTC

V gene: TRBV9
D gene: -
J gene: TRBJ1-2
clone size: -
CDR3 protein: CASSPEVGANYGYTF
CDR3 DNA: TGTGCCAGCAGCCCAGAGGTCGGAGCTAACTATGGCTACACCTTC

V gene: TRBV7-8
D gene: -
J gene: TRBJ2-5
clone size: -
CDR3 protein: CASSLAAIETQYF
CDR3 DNA: TGTGCCAGCAGCTTAGCCGCGATAGAGACCCAGTACTTC

V gene: TRBV29-1
D gene: TRBD1
J gene: TRBJ2-5
clone size: once
CDR3 protein: CSVEIPGQGAGETQYF
CDR3 DNA: TGCAGCGTTGAAATCCCGGGACAGGGGGCGGGAGAGACCCAGTACTTC

V gene: TRBV5-1
D gene: -
J gene: TRBJ1-4
clone size: few
CDR3 protein: CASSTDRSTNEKLFF
CDR3 DNA: TGCGCCAGCAGCACCGACAGGTCAACTAATGAAAAACTGTTTTTT

V gene: TRBV27
D gene: TRBD1
J gene: TRBJ2-7
clone size: -
CDR3 protein: CASSFGQARRNEQYF
CDR3 DNA: TGTGCCAGCAGTTTCGGACAGGCGAGACGGAACGAGCAGTACTTC

V gene: TRBV19
D gene: TRBD2
J gene: TRBJ2-3
clone size: -
CDR3 protein: CASSIGLAGEDDTQYF
CDR3 DNA: TGTGCCAGTAGTATCGGTCTAGCGGGAGAAGATGATACGCAGTATTTT

V gene: TRBV7-3
D gene: TRBD1
J gene: TRBJ1-1
clone size: once
CDR3 protein: CASIPGQGFTEAFF
CDR3 DNA: TGTGCCAGCATCCCGGGACAGGGGTTTACTGAAGCTTTCTTT

V gene: TRBV11-2
D gene: TRBD1
J gene: TRBJ2-1
clone size: -
CDR3 protein: CASSSSNRGGEQFF
CDR3 DNA: TGTGCCAGCAGCTCATCGAACAGGGGTGGCGAGCAGTTCTTC

V gene: TRBV18
D gene: TRBD1
J gene: TRBJ1-1
clone size: few
CDR3 protein: CASSLATGRTEAFF
CDR3 DNA: TGTGCCAGCTCACTAGCGACAGGGCGAACTGAAGCTTTCTTT

V gene: TRBV9
D gene: TRBD1
J gene: TRBJ2-2
clone size: -
CDR3 protein: CASSGRQGLSGELFF
CDR3 DNA: TGTGCCAGCAGCGGCCGACAGGGATTGTCCGGGGAGCTGTTTTTT